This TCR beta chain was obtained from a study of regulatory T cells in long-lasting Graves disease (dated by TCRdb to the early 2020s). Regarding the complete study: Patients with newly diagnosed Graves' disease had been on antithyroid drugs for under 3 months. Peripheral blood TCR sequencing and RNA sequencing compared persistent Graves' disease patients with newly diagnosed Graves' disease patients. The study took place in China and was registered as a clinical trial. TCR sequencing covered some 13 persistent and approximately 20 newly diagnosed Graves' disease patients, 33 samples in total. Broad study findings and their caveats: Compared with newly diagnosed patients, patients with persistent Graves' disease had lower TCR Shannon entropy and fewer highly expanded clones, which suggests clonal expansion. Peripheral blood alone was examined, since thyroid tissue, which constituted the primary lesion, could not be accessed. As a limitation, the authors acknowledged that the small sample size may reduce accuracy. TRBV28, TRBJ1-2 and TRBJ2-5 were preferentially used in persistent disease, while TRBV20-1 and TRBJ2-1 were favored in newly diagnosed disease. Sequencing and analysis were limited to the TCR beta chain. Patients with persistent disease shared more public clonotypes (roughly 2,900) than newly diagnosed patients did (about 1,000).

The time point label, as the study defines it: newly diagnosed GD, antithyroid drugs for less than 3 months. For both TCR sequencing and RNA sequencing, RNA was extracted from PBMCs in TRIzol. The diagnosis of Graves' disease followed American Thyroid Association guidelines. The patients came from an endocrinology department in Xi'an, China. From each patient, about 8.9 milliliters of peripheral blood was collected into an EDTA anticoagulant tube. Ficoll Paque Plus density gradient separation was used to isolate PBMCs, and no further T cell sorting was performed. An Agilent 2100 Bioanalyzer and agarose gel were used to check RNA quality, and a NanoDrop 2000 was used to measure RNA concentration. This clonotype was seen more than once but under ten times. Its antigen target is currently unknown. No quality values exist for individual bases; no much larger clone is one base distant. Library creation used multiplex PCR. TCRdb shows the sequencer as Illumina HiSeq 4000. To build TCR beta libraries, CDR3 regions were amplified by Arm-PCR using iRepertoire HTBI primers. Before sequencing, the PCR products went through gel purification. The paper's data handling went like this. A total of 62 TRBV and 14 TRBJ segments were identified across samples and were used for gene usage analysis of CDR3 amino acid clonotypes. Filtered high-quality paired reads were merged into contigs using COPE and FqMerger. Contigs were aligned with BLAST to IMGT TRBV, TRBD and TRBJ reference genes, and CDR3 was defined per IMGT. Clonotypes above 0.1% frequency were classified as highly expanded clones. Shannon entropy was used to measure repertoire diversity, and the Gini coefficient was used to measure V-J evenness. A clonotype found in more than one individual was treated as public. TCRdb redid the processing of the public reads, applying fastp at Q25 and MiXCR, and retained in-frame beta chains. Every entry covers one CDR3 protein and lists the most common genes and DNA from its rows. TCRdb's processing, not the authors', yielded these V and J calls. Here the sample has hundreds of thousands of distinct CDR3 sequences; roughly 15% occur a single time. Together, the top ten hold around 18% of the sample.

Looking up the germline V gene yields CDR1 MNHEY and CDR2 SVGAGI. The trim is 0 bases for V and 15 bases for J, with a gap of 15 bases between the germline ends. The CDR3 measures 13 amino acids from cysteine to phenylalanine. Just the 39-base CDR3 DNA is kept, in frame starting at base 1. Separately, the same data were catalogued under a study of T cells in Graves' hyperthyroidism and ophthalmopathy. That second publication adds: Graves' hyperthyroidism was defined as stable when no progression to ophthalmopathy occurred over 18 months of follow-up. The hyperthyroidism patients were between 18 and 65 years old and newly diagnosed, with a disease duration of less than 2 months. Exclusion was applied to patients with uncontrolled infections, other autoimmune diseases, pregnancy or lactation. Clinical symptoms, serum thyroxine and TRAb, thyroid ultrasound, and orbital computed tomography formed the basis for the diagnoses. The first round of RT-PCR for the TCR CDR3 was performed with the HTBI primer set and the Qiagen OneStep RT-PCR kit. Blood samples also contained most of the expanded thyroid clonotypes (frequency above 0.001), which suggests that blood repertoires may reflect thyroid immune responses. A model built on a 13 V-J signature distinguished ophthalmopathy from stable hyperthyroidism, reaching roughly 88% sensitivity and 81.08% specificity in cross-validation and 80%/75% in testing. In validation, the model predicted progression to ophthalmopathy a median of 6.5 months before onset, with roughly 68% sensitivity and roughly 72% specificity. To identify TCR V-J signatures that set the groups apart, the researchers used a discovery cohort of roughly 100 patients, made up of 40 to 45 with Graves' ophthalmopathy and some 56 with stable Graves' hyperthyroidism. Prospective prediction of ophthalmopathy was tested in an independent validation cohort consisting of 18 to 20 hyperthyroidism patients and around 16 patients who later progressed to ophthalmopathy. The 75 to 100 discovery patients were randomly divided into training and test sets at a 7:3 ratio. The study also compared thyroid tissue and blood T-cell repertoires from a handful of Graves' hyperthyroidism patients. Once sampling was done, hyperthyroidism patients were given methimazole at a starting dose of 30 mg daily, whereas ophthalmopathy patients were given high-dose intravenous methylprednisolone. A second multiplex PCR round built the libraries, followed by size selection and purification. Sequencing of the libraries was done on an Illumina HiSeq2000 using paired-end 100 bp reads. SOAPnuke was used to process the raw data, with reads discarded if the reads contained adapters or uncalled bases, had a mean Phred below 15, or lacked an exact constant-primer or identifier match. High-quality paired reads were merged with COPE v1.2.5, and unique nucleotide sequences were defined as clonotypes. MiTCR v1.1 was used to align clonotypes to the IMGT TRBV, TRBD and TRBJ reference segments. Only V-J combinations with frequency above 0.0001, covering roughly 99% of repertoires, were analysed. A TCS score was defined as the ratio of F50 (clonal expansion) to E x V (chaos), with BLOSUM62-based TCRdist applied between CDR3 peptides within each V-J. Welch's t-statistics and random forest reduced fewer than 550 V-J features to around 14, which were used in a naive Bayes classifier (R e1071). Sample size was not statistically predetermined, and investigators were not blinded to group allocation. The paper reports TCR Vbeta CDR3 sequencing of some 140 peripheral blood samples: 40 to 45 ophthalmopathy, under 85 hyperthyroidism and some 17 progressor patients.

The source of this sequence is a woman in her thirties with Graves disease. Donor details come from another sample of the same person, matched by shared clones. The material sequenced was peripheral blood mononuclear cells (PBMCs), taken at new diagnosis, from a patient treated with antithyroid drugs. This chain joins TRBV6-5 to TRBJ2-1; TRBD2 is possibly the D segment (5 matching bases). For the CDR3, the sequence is CASSYSEATRLFF. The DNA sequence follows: TGTGCCAGCAGTTACTCGGAGGCTACTAGATTGTTCTTC.